The 18 T cell receptor beta chains presented below share a single source sample, sequenced in a study of blood T cells in healthy people across ages. Through a sample-barcoded 5' primer and a J-beta primer mix, a second PCR was run for about 6 to 11 cycles. Using its own MiXCR run on the 5' RACE reads, TCRdb lists one record per CDR3 protein. This sample has about 800,000 distinct CDR3 sequences; approximately 25% occur once, and the top ten carry under 4.5%. These data also formed part of another study, on T cells of mothers and their children.

The sequencing sample was made of blood. These receptors all stem from a boy younger than 18 in good health.

This clonotype was recorded a few times. The genes are TRBV27 and TRBJ2-7; maybe TRBD2 (5 bases). The germline V gene has CDR1 MNHEY and CDR2 SMNVEV (reference sequence). The CDR3 is 16 amino acids. With 3 bases removed from V and 2 bases from J, the gap between germline ends came to 17 bases. The CDR3 sequence is CASSLSSGILAYEQYF. CDR3 sequence (DNA): TGTGCCAGCAGTTTGTCCTCGGGGATACTAGCCTACGAGCAGTACTTC.

The gene calls are TRBV11-2 and TRBJ2-5; D possibly corresponds to TRBD1 (5 bases). The J call is uncertain, as TRBJ2-7 better fits the DNA end. There are 15 residues in the CDR3. The germline gives CDR1 SGHAT, CDR2 FQNNGV. CDR3: CASSLDLRDSYEQYF. The CDR3 DNA reads TGTGCCAGCAGCTTAGATCTCAGGGACTCCTACGAGCAGTACTTC.

This chain uses TRBV6-2 or TRBV6-3 with TRBJ2-7; no clear D gene. Germline V lookup: CDR1 MNHEY, CDR2 SVGEGT. V was trimmed by 3 bases and J by 6 bases, leaving 12 bases between them. The CDR3 sequence is 13 residues long. CDR3 coding DNA: TGTGCCAGCAGTTATCCCCTGGCCCCCGAGCAGTACTTC. As protein: CASSYPLAPEQYF.

This clonotype was observed at least ten times. The chain recombines TRBV18 with TRBJ1-2, with 8 nucleotides matching TRBD1. After removal of 3 bases from V and 4 bases from J, the junction contained 4 bases not matched to a gene. Germline V gene sequence: CDR1 KGHSH, CDR2 LQKENI. This CDR3 has 14 residues. CDR3 region: CASSPSGTGYGYTF. CDR3 coding DNA: TGTGCCAGCTCACCCTCCGGGACAGGCTATGGCTACACCTTC.

This clonotype was counted between two and nine times. This chain joins TRBV7-9 and TRBJ1-6; D possibly corresponds to TRBD1 (5 bases). Germline-derived CDR1 and CDR2 are SEHNR and FQNEAQ (reference sequence). This CDR3 region has 14 residues. V was clipped by 5 bases and J by 7 bases, with 12 bases between them. The CDR3 bases are TGTGCCAGCAGCCCGCCGGGGCCAAATTCACCCCTCCACTTT. Amino acid sequence: CASSPPGPNSPLHF. Using reference TRBV7-9 and TRBJ1-6 for the parts outside the CDR3, the full variable domain is DTGVSQNPRHKITKRGQNVTFRCDPISEHNRLYWYRQTLGQGPEFLTYFQNEAQLEKSRLLSDRFSAERPKGSFSTLEIQRTEQGDSAMYLCASSPPGPNSPLHFGNGTRLTVT.

This clonotype showed up just a few times. The chain has TRBV29-1 and TRBJ2-5, with a tentative D call TRBD2 (5 bases). Matching the DNA end better, TRBJ2-1 makes the J call doubtful. CDR1 and CDR2 from the germline V gene are SQVTM and ANQGSEA. The CDR3 is 14 residues long. CDR3 bases: TGCAGCGTTGAGACCGCCCGGGATTACAATGAGCAGTTCTTC. It specifies CSVETARDYNEQFF.

The chain couples TRBV5-4 to TRBJ2-5; D unresolved. V was pared by 4 bases and J by 2 bases, with 12 bases between. The CDR3 is 14 amino acids. Germline CDR1 SGHNT, CDR2 YYREEE (reference sequence). CDR3 sequence reads: CASSLGEAQETQYF. As DNA, the CDR3 is TGTGCCAGCAGCCTCGGTGAGGCTCAAGAGACCCAGTACTTC.

In DNA form, the CDR3 reads TGTGCCAGCAGCCGGGACAGGCTCTCCTACGAGCAGTACTTC. It codes for CASSRDRLSYEQYF. This rearrangement joins TRBV6-5 to TRBJ2-7, with 8 bases matching TRBD1. Trimming removed 6 bases from V and 0 bases from J; junction bases left unmatched: 4. The CDR3 is made up of 14 amino acids. Germline V CDR1 and CDR2: MNHEY, SVGAGI.

The CDR3 DNA sequence: TGTGCCAGCAGCTTTGCGGGACTAGCGGGCAACAATGAGCAGTTCTTC. It is translated as CASSFAGLAGNNEQFF. The chain recombines TRBV11-2 with TRBJ2-5; TRBD2 matches 12 bases. TRBJ2-1 explains the end of the DNA better; the J call may be wrong. This CDR3 contains 16 residues. Germline CDR1 SGHAT, CDR2 FQNNGV.

V usage is TRBV2 and J usage is TRBJ1-4; D is unclear. This CDR3 is built from 15 residues. Germline V gene lookup returns CDR1 SNHLY and CDR2 FYNNEI. V was clipped by 7 bases and J by 0 bases, with 12 bases between them. The CDR3 DNA reads as TGTGCCAGCACCCTTTCGGGAACAACTAATGAAAAACTGTTTTTT. Amino acid sequence: CASTLSGTTNEKLFF.

V usage is TRBV20-1 and J usage is TRBJ2-7; D is tentatively TRBD1 or TRBD2 (6 bases each). Germline CDR1 reads DFQATT; CDR2 reads SNEGSKA (reference sequence). Deletions cut 7 bases from V and 0 bases from J, with 19 bases between. This CDR3 has 15 residues. CDR3 DNA sequence: TGCAGTGTCCCCCGTAGGGGGGCAAGCTCCTACGAGCAGTACTTC. Translation gives CSVPRRGASSYEQYF.

The V and J genes are TRBV18 and TRBJ2-7; D might be TRBD1 or TRBD2, each matching 6 bases. This CDR3 is 14 amino acids long. Germline CDR1 reads KGHSH; CDR2 reads LQKENI. V lost 6 bases and J lost 6, with 18 bases in between. Here the CDR3 DNA reads TGTGCCAGCTCCCCTACGGGGGCGAATGGCGAGCAGTACTTC. Translation gives CASSPTGANGEQYF.

J is TRBJ2-3 and V is TRBV20-1; D is unclear. The CDR3 loop spans 13 amino acids. V lost 5 bases and J 4 bases, leaving 13 bases between the germline ends. Per the germline V gene, CDR1 is DFQATT and CDR2 is SNEGSKA (reference sequence). The CDR3 region is CSAGRYPADTQYF. The CDR3 DNA reads TGCAGTGCTGGGCGGTATCCCGCAGATACGCAGTATTTT.

The V gene is TRBV4-3, the J gene TRBJ2-7, with D unresolved. V gave up 2 bases and J gave up 4 bases, with 15 bases separating them. CDR3 length: 15 amino acids. Per the germline V gene, CDR1 is LGHNA and CDR2 is YSLEER. The CDR3 DNA reads TGCGCCAGCAGCCAACACAAAGAAAGGGATTACGAGCAGTACTTC. Its protein product is CASSQHKERDYEQYF.

Notes on this clonotype: One junction end disagrees with the germline gene, perhaps due to a read error. This chain joins TRBV15 and TRBJ2-3; either TRBD1 or TRBD2 may fit D (6 bases each). Germline-derived CDR1 and CDR2 are LNHNV and YYDKDF (reference sequence). This CDR3 is built from 20 residues. CDR3 protein: CATSRGAGFWNGGFTDTQCF. CDR3 bases: TGTGCCACCAGCAGAGGGGCGGGTTTTTGGAACGGGGGCTTCACAGATACGCAGTGTTTT.

The rearrangement uses TRBV7-9 and TRBJ1-1, with no clear D. Trimming cost V 5 bases and J 6 bases, with 16 bases left between them. The CDR3 sequence is 14 residues long. Looked up from germline, CDR1 is SEHNR and CDR2 is FQNEAQ (reference sequence). The chain's CDR3 is CASSPPTGFPEAFF. CDR3 sequence (DNA): TGTGCCAGCAGCCCCCCTACGGGGTTCCCTGAAGCTTTCTTT.

This clonotype turned up a few times. The genes are TRBV4-3 and TRBJ1-1; D not resolved. CDR3 size: 15 residues. Germline CDR1 is LGHNA and CDR2 is YSLEER. Trimming removed 0 bases from V and 0 bases from J, with 8 bases in between. CDR3 bases: TGCGCCAGCAGCCAAGACAACAACATGAACACTGAAGCTTTCTTT. Translated, it gives CASSQDNNMNTEAFF.

This clonotype was detected once. The CDR3 spells CASSQDDRWGSWEQFF. The DNA for the CDR3 is TGCGCCAGCAGCCAAGATGATCGGTGGGGGAGCTGGGAGCAGTTCTTC. The chain couples TRBV4-1 to TRBJ2-5; D is tentatively TRBD1 or TRBD2 (5 bases each). The J call is doubtful: the DNA matches TRBJ2-1 better. The germline gives CDR1 MGHRA, CDR2 YSYEKL. The CDR3 has 16 residues.